This record concerns one T cell receptor (beta chain) sequence. The antigen is undetermined. The data were taken from a study of shared clonotypes between healthy human individuals. The germline gives CDR1 SGHTA, CDR2 FQGNSA. J was trimmed by 14 bases and V by 0 bases; bases with no gene match: 6. This CDR3 is built from 13 residues. Method: immunoSEQ multiplex PCR; TCRdb's copy keeps in-frame clones and lacks some. The table records over a million clones, around 76% of them present only once. Notes on the study in general: Against clonotypes common to all four donors, non-shared ones had lower generation probabilities. The donor pool, a small one, limited the genetic and exposure-history diversity represented. Clonotypes that were shared across four donors made up approximately 5.1% of naive CD4 clonotypes.

This chain links TRBV7-2 with TRBJ1-4, with TRBD1 matching 7 bases. Input material: memory CD4+ T cells sorted from blood. This sample's subset: CD45RA-negative fraction. The sequence came from a man between 18 and 29 years old in good health. The CDR3 reads CASSLAQDRLLFF. DNA of the CDR3: TGTGCCAGCAGCTTAGCGCAGGACAGGCTTCTGTTTTTT. Complete variable domain (other parts from reference TRBV7-2 and TRBJ1-4): GAGVSQSPSNKVTEKGKDVELRCDPISGHTALYWYRQSLGQGLEFLIYFQGNSAPDKSGLPSDRFSAERTGGSVSTLTIQRTQQEDSAVYLCASSLAQDRLLFFGSGTQLSVL.